This T cell receptor beta chain is from a study of T cell responses to AZD1222 COVID-19 vaccine. Study conclusions and caveats: Baseline serology detected seropositivity in only a handful of AZD1222 recipients. Clonal diversity may have been underestimated, and the donors were mostly white British, with more females than males.

Remarks on this clone: Its cognate antigen is unknown.

Assay used: immunoSEQ multiplex PCR; TCRdb lists only in-frame clones, some missing. The table includes about 73,000 clones, about nine tenths detected once. Germline CDR1 and CDR2: SGHTS and YDEGEE. Trimming removed 7 bases at V and 4 bases at J, with 14 bases between. The CDR3 runs to 13 residues. V is TRBV5-8 and J is TRBJ2-5, with a tentative D call TRBD1 (6 bases). The input for sequencing was peripheral blood, taken 28 days after the second AZD1222 dose. The clonotype was recovered from an adult who received the AZD1222 COVID-19 vaccine. The CDR3 DNA is TGTGCCAGCGTCAACAGGGTCAGAGAGACCCAGTACTTC. Its protein product is CASVNRVRETQYF.